The 5 T cell receptor beta chains presented below share a single source sample, sequenced in a study of cytomegalovirus exposure and HLA in healthy donors. The PCR had 60 Vbeta and 13 Jbeta primers. Sequencing used immunoSEQ multiplex PCR; TCRdb keeps in-frame clones, though not all of them. This table has about 140,000 clones, 60% to 80% appearing once. Sequencing was done on a sample of PBMCs. The receptors were gathered from a middle-aged man in good health and CMV-seronegative.

The chain joins TRBV7-9 to TRBJ2-1, with TRBD2 matching over 7 bases. Germline assignment: CDR1 SEHNR and CDR2 FQNEAQ (reference sequence). V lost 5 bases to trimming and J lost 3 bases; unmatched junction nucleotides: 7. The CDR3 is 15 residues long. Here the CDR3 reads CASSNSGPIYNEQFF. Here the CDR3 DNA reads TGTGCCAGCAGCAATAGCGGGCCTATCTACAATGAGCAGTTCTTC.

This chain links TRBV7-9 with TRBJ1-5; TRBD1 is a possible D gene (5 bases). Germline loops: CDR1 SEHNR, CDR2 FQNEAQ (reference sequence). V dropped 1 base and J dropped 3 bases, with 13 bases sitting between them. The CDR3 is 16 amino acids. The CDR3 reads CASSLGSGRSNQPQHF. The CDR3 coding sequence is TGTGCCAGCAGCTTAGGATCAGGGCGCTCCAATCAGCCCCAGCATTTT.

This chain joins TRBV15 and TRBJ1-3; weak D call: TRBD1 (5 bases). This CDR3 has 14 residues. The ends were cut back, 1 base at V and 2 bases at J, with 6 bases in the middle. Germline CDR1 LNHNV, CDR2 YYDKDF (reference sequence). This CDR3 reads CATSRGGAGNTIYF. The DNA for the CDR3 is TGTGCCACCAGCAGAGGGGGGGCTGGAAACACCATATATTTT.

The rearrangement uses TRBV19 and TRBJ1-1, with D possibly matching TRBD1 (5 bases). V was clipped by 3 bases and J by 4 bases, with 15 bases between them. Looked up from germline, CDR1 is LNHDA and CDR2 is SQIVND (reference sequence). There are 15 residues in the CDR3. The CDR3 here is CASSIGAAGGTEAFF. The CDR3 DNA sequence: TGTGCCAGTAGTATCGGGGCAGCGGGGGGCACTGAAGCTTTCTTT.

The chain carries TRBV6-5 and TRBJ1-1; D is uncertain. Trimming took 10 bases from V and 5 from J, leaving 20 bases between them. CDR3 length: 14 residues. Per the germline V gene, CDR1 is MNHEY and CDR2 is SVGAGI. In DNA, the CDR3 is TGTGCCACCTCCCGGTCAGCCGGAGAAACTGAAGCTTTCTTT. This encodes CATSRSAGETEAFF.